This TCR beta chain was profiled in a study of OX40 agonist ivuxolimab in advanced cancers. Blood got drawn at baseline, again on cycle 4 day 1, and then on cycle 7 day 1. Germline V CDR1 and CDR2: PRHDT, FYEKMQ (reference sequence). This CDR3 is 13 amino acids long. V was clipped by 6 bases and J by 4 bases, with 12 bases between them. The protocol was immunoSEQ multiplex PCR, while the TCRdb copy is restricted to in-frame clones and leaves out a portion. The data hold around 13,000 clones, with 65% to 70% observed a single time. The sequencing here drew on CD4+ or CD8+ T cells sorted from blood, taken in a trial of the OX40 agonist ivuxolimab. The chain combines TRBV13 with TRBJ1-1; D is uncertain. This TCR derives from an adult with an advanced solid tumor such as melanoma, head and neck, liver or kidney cancer. CDR3 amino acids: CASSYLGGTEAFF. CDR3 nucleotide sequence: TGTGCCAGCAGTTACCTGGGAGGCACTGAAGCTTTCTTT.